The entry below gives a single T cell receptor beta chain sequence along with its context. This clonotype came up once. What antigen it recognizes has not been identified. Per-nucleotide qualities are absent, and no much larger clonotype sits a single base away. One read yields weak evidence. The germline V gene (reference sequence) yields LNHNV for CDR1 and YYDKDF for CDR2. Inclusive of the bounding cysteine and phenylalanine, the CDR3 is 15 residues long. This entry keeps only the CDR3 DNA: 45 bases, framed from base 1. V loses 0 bases, J loses 2 bases, and the germline ends lie 9 bases apart. This sample was included in a study of Graves' ophthalmopathy and Graves' hyperthyroidism (dated by TCRdb to 2016 to 2019). Describing the broader study: A patient counted as having stable hyperthyroidism if there was no progression to ophthalmopathy within 18 months of follow-up. TCR beta repertoire signatures were used to distinguish Graves' ophthalmopathy from Graves' hyperthyroidism and to predict progression to ophthalmopathy. In total, approximately 130 blood samples were TCR-sequenced: 40 to 45 ophthalmopathy, roughly 77 hyperthyroidism and about 17 hyperthyroidism-to-ophthalmopathy patients. To explore V-J signatures that distinguish ophthalmopathy from hyperthyroidism, a discovery set of about a hundred patients was enrolled, made up of around 40 with ophthalmopathy and some 60 with stable hyperthyroidism. The independent validation cohort included 18 to 20 hyperthyroidism patients plus 17 patients who later progressed from hyperthyroidism to ophthalmopathy. In over 5 hyperthyroidism patients, the T-cell repertoires found in thyroid tissue were compared with those found in blood. Following sample collection, hyperthyroidism patients were given methimazole at a starting dose of 30 mg daily, and ophthalmopathy patients were given high-dose intravenous methylprednisolone. General study outcomes and caveats: Ophthalmopathy was separated from stable hyperthyroidism by the 13-signature model with just under 90% sensitivity and just under 84% specificity in cross-validation and with 80%/75% in the test set. In validation, the model predicted ophthalmopathy progression with nearly 71% sensitivity and around 72% specificity; fewer than 15 predicted patients were CT-confirmed with GO in a median of about 7.1 months. Sample size was not statistically predetermined, and group allocation was not concealed from the investigators. Most expanded thyroid clonotypes with frequency above 0.001 were also detected in blood, suggesting blood repertoires may reflect the thyroid immune response.

For repertoire sequencing, the TCR beta CDR3 regions were amplified from RNA transcripts. The first round of RT-PCR was done with HTBI primers and the Qiagen OneStep RT-PCR kit, and was followed by a second round of multiplex PCR, then size selection and purification. Libraries were sequenced paired-end with 100 bp reads on an Illumina HiSeq2000. In the authors' own workflow: SOAPnuke was used for read processing, and reads with adapters, uncalled bases, a mean Phred below 15, or no exact constant-primer or identifier match were discarded. COPE v1.2.5 was used to merge high-quality paired reads. Unique nucleotide sequences were defined as clonotypes and aligned to IMGT TRB V, D and J references using MiTCR v1.1. Analysis was restricted to V-J combinations with a frequency above 0.0001, which covered over 98% of repertoires. For each V-J combination, a TCR clonal expansion and chaos score was defined as the ratio of F50 clonal expansion to chaos observed in the TCRdist matrix. Features were reduced by Welch's t-statistics and random forest to about a dozen V-J combinations, which fed a naive Bayes classifier. Thyroid-blood repertoire similarity was quantified with the Morisita-Horn index. TCRdb took the public reads, trimmed them with fastp at Q25, ran MiXCR for clone calling and kept in-frame beta chains. Rows with one shared CDR3 protein collapse into an entry with the most common genes and DNA. These V and J calls originate from TCRdb's pipeline instead of the authors' own analysis. This sample lists around 590,000 distinct CDR3 sequences; approximately 37% were detected once. The ten largest clones add up to about 4.1% of the sample.

The hyperthyroidism patients were 18 to 65 years old and newly diagnosed, with a disease duration of less than 2 months. Anyone with other autoimmune diseases, uncontrolled infections, pregnancy or lactation was excluded from the study. Diagnosis relied on clinical symptoms, serum thyroxine, TRAb, thyroid ultrasound and orbital computed tomography. Total RNA was extracted using Trizol reagent, and RNA quality was checked on an Agilent 2100 Bioanalyzer. The receptor chain draws on TRBV15 and TRBJ2-3; possibly the D gene is TRBD2, per 6 matching bases. The TCR sequence derives from an adult man with Graves' hyperthyroidism. The sequenced material came from peripheral blood or thyroid tissue (not recorded which). CDR3 region: CATSREGLNTDTQYF. The nucleotide sequence reads TGTGCCACCAGCAGAGAGGGACTCAACACAGATACGCAGTATTTT.